This T cell receptor beta chain was captured by sequencing in a study of tumor-infiltrating lymphocytes in localized non-small cell lung cancer. Study-level information: Patients included smokers and never-smokers with various histologies, some sampled after neoadjuvant chemotherapy. General study points: TCR sequencing covered a subset of patients with enough tissue. Each assay used a separate piece of the same tissue.

Libraries were prepared by immunoSEQ multiplex PCR; TCRdb keeps only in-frame clonotypes and omits some of them. The sample comprises roughly 7,000 clones, 74% of which are singletons, and around 7.1% rests with the top ten. This clone has more than one count but fewer than ten. Its matching antigen is unknown. V lost 5 bases to trimming and J lost 10 bases, with 13 bases between them. CDR1 SGHRS and CDR2 YFSETQ come from the germline V gene. This CDR3 is built from 13 residues. Sequenced input: uninvolved lung tissue not adjacent to the tumor. The chain couples TRBV5-1 to TRBJ1-6; D is ambiguous. The clonotype comes from a human donor with non-small cell lung cancer. The CDR3: CASRGLTGSPLHF. The CDR3 nucleotides read TGCGCCAGCAGGGGTCTAACGGGGTCACCCCTCCACTTT.